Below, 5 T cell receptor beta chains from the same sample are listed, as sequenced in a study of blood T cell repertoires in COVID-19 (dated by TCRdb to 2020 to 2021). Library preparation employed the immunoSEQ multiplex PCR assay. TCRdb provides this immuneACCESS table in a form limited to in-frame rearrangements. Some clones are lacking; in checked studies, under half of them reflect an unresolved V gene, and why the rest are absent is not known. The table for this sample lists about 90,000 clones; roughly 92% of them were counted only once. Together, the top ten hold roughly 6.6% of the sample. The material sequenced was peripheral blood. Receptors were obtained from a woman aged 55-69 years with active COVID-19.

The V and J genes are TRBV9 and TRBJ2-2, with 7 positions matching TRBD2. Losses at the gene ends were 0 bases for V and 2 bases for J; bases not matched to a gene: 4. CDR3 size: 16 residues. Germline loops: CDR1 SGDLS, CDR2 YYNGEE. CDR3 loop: CASSVAPSGNTGELFF. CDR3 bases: TGTGCCAGCAGCGTAGCCCCTAGCGGAAACACCGGGGAGCTGTTTTTT.

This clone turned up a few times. CDR3 DNA sequence: TGTGCCAGCAGCCTCGGGACAGCTAGCAATCAGCCCCAGCATTTT. It translates to CASSLGTASNQPQHF. The chain links TRBV7-9 to TRBJ1-5; TRBD1 matches at 7 bases. The ends lost 5 bases at V and 0 bases at J; junction bases unmatched: 4. The germline gives CDR1 SEHNR, CDR2 FQNEAQ (reference sequence). There are 15 residues in the CDR3.

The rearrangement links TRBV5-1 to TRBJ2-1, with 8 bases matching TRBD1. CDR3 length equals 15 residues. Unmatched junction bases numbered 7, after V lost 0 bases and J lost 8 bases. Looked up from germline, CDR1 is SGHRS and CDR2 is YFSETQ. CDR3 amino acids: CASSLDGQGLDEQFF. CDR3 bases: TGCGCCAGCAGCTTGGACGGACAGGGTCTGGATGAGCAGTTCTTC.

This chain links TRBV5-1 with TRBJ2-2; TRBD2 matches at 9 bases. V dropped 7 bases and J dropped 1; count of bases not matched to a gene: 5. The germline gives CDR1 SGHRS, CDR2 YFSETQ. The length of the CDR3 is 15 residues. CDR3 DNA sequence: TGCGCCAGCTCTAGCGGGGTGGGGAACACCGGGGAGCTGTTTTTT. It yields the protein CASSSGVGNTGELFF. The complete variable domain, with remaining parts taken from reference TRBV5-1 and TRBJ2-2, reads KAGVTQTPRYLIKTRGQQVTLSCSPISGHRSVSWYQQTPGQGLQFLFEYFSETQRNKGNFPGRFSGRQFSNSRSEMNVSTLELGDSALYLCASSSGVGNTGELFFGEGSRLTVL.

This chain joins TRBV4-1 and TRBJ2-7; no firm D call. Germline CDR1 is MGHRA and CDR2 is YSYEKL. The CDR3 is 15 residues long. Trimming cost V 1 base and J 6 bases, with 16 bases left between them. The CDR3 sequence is CASSQVYLGEAEQYF. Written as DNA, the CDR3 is TGCGCCAGCAGCCAAGTTTATCTGGGCGAAGCCGAGCAGTACTTC.